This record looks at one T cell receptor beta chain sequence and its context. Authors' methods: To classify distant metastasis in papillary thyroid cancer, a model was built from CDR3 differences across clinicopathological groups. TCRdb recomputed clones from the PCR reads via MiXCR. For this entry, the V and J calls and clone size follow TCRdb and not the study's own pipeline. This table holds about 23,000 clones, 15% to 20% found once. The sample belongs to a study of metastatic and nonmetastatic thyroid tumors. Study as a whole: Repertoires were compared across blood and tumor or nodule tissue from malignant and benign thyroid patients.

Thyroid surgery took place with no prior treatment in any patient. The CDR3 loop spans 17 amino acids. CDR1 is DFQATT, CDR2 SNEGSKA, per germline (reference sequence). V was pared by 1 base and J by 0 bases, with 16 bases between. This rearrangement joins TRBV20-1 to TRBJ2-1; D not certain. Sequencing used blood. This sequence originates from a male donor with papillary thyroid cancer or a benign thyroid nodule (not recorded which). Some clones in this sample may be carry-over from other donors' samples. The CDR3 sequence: CSARGVLYYSSYNEQFF. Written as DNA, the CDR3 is TGCAGTGCTAGAGGGGTACTATACTACTCCTCCTACAATGAGCAGTTCTTC.